A selection of T cell receptor beta chains follows, all from one sample in a study of cytomegalovirus exposure and HLA in healthy donors. Sequencing used immunoSEQ multiplex PCR; TCRdb keeps in-frame clones, though not all of them. The sample lists approximately 80,000 clones, around 70% occurring once. Sequencing was carried out using PBMCs. Every receptor here comes from a woman between 40 and 50 years old in good health and CMV-seropositive. The conserved cysteine and the conserved F or W are not part of the CDR3 here.

v_call	j_call	cdr3_aa
TRBV4-3	TRBJ1-6	ASSLNPTGDESPLH
TRBV7-9	TRBJ1-2	ASSFPGQTYSSGYT
TRBV15	TRBJ2-7	ATSIGGQGMYEQY
TRBV27	TRBJ1-1	ASSIRDSTEAF
TRBV5-1	TRBJ2-7	ASSPLADTYEQY
TRBV7-2	TRBJ2-1	ASSDRYEQF
TRBV18	TRBJ2-3	ASSNGPAGSTDTQY
TRBV7-2	TRBJ1-4	ASSQRTVERGKLF
TRBV5-6	TRBJ1-1	ASSLGQGSTEAF
TRBV28	TRBJ1-1	ASSGGQGAEAF
TRBV7-2	TRBJ2-1	ASSLAAASSYNEQF
TRBV5-1	TRBJ1-1	ASSLAQGDATEAF
TRBV28	TRBJ1-4	ASSRQGASEKLF
TRBV9	TRBJ2-5	ASSVGLAGDQETQY
TRBV30	TRBJ1-2	AWSGLYGYT
TRBV9	TRBJ2-7	ASSAPGGFEQY
TRBV6-1	TRBJ2-2	ASSEIFNGELF
TRBV5-1	TRBJ2-5	ASSLQTSGTIGTQY
TRBV5-4	TRBJ2-3	ASSSGTASTDTQY
TRBV4-3	TRBJ2-7	ASSPWTSSYEQY
TRBV11-2	TRBJ2-4	ASSFSGQGGNIQY
TRBV19	TRBJ2-2	ASSTTGYPNTGELF
TRBV5-1	TRBJ2-1	ASSPMSGAYNEQF
TRBV13	TRBJ2-2	ASSYRQGRDTGELF
TRBV7-9	TRBJ2-2	ASKLGELF
TRBV9	TRBJ1-1	ASSVGTVGTEAF
TRBV15	TRBJ2-3	ATSTGLAGPEVDTQY
TRBV10-3	TRBJ2-2	AIRTSDAGELF
TRBV28	TRBJ1-1	AHGRPLNTEAF
TRBV7-9	TRBJ1-2	ASSSGSGRGRNGYT
TRBV5-1	TRBJ2-2	ASRPFDTNTGELF
TRBV28	TRBJ1-6	ASLGTGDGHNSPLH
TRBV30	TRBJ1-1	AWRTPSGDSLLAF
TRBV6-5	TRBJ1-1	AGSYLVGDSEAF
TRBV9	TRBJ2-7	ASSVEGGFYEQY
TRBV27	TRBJ1-5	ASSAGYQPQH
TRBV6-6	TRBJ1-2	ASQGVYGYT
TRBV6-5	TRBJ2-7	ASSYSKWDNSYEQY
TRBV30	TRBJ1-4	AWSWGHTNEKLF
TRBV7-2	TRBJ1-6	ASSQDRVNSPLH
TRBV4-2	TRBJ2-3	ASSPSGGGPDITDTQY
TRBV27	TRBJ1-5	ASSLSSASRGQPQH
TRBV5-1	TRBJ1-1	ASSLDRAGSEAF
TRBV28	TRBJ1-4	ASSHRTGVVGEKLF
TRBV5-4	TRBJ2-1	ASSLDPSAYNEQF
TRBV14	TRBJ2-7	ASSQGRPYEQY
TRBV28	TRBJ2-3	ASSPYRADTQY
TRBV5-1	TRBJ2-1	ASSLDGGQGNEQF
TRBV6-5	TRBJ2-3	ASRGDTDTQY
TRBV6-5	TRBJ1-1	ASNQGAEAF
TRBV10-3	TRBJ2-5	AIKGTSSAQETQY
TRBV28	TRBJ2-5	ASSPGTGPETQY